What follows are 7 T cell receptor beta chains derived from one specimen sequenced in a study of Graves' ophthalmopathy and Graves' hyperthyroidism (dated by TCRdb to 2017 to 2018). The sequencing machine was an Illumina HiSeq 2000. TCR beta CDR3 regions were amplified from RNA transcripts for repertoire sequencing. The first round was an RT-PCR using HTBI primers with the Qiagen OneStep RT-PCR kit, and this first round was followed by a second-round multiplex PCR, then size selection and purification. The public sequencing data were trimmed at Q25 with fastp and processed into clonotypes with MiXCR by TCRdb, which kept only in-frame beta chains. Each record represents a unique CDR3 protein, reported with the most common genes and DNA among its rows. The table for this sample lists about 1.2 million distinct CDR3 sequences; roughly 35% of them were counted only once. The ten top clones hold over 8.5% of the sample.

The specimen was peripheral blood or thyroid tissue (not recorded which). Receptors were obtained from an adult man with Graves' hyperthyroidism.

This clonotype was recorded at least ten times. The chain couples TRBV7-2 to TRBJ2-6; no firm D call. Trimming took off 0 bases at V and 1 base at J, with 10 bases between the two ends. The CDR3 loop spans 17 amino acids. Germline-derived CDR1 and CDR2 are SGHTA and FQGNSA. CDR3 sequence: CASSLASQLSGANVLTF. The CDR3 DNA reads TGTGCCAGCAGCTTAGCTAGCCAGCTTTCTGGGGCCAACGTCCTGACTTTC.

This clonotype appeared many times. The genes are TRBV7-9 and TRBJ2-5; 8 bases match TRBD1. The CDR3 runs 14 residues. J was trimmed by 4 bases and V by 11 bases; bases with no gene match: 12. CDR1 is SEHNR and CDR2 is FQNEAQ in the germline V gene (reference sequence). The CDR3 DNA follows: TGTGCCTTAACCCAGGGGGCCGGACGAGAGACCCAGTACTTC. Its translation: CALTQGAGRETQYF. Filled out from reference TRBV7-9 and TRBJ2-5, the complete variable domain reads DTGVSQNPRHKITKRGQNVTFRCDPISEHNRLYWYRQTLGQGPEFLTYFQNEAQLEKSRLLSDRFSAERPKGSFSTLEIQRTEQGDSAMYLCALTQGAGRETQYFGPGTRLLVL.

This clonotype came up many times. The V call is TRBV7-8, the J call TRBJ2-7; D not resolved. V was pared by 5 bases and J by 0 bases, with 11 bases between. The CDR3 is 14 residues long. The germline V gene has CDR1 SGHVS and CDR2 FQNEAQ. DNA of the CDR3: TGTGCCAGCAGCCTAAGCACGTCCTCCTACGAGCAGTACTTC. Translation: CASSLSTSSYEQYF.

V and J are TRBV9 and TRBJ1-1; D may be TRBD1 (5 bases). CDR3 length equals 14 residues. CDR1 is SGDLS, CDR2 YYNGEE, per germline. V lost 3 bases and J 1 base, leaving 10 bases between the germline ends. In nucleotides, the CDR3 is TGTGCCAGCAGCGCCACGGGGCAGAACACTGAAGCTTTCTTT. As protein: CASSATGQNTEAFF.

This clonotype was recorded a few times. This rearrangement joins TRBV20-1 to TRBJ2-7; 7 nucleotides match TRBD1. The trim removed 2 bases at V and 3 bases at J, leaving 10 bases unmatched. The CDR3 is made up of 15 amino acids. Per germline, CDR1 DFQATT and CDR2 SNEGSKA (reference sequence). The CDR3 coding sequence is TGCAGTGCTAGACAGGGACAGAGGCCCAACTACGAGCAGTACTTC. This encodes CSARQGQRPNYEQYF.

With regard to this clonotype: A clone one base away is much larger, so this may be a read error. Since no conserved phenylalanine or tryptophan closes the CDR3, a read error is the likely cause. The chain uses TRBV7-2 and TRBJ2-7; a possible D gene is TRBD1 (6 bases). CDR3 length equals 14 residues. V lost 3 bases and J 4 bases, leaving 13 bases between the germline ends. Germline CDR1 and CDR2: SGHTA and FQGNSA. The CDR3 loop is CASSLFRGQYEQYS. CDR3 DNA sequence: TGTGCCAGCAGCTTGTTCAGGGGACAATACGAGCAGTACTCC.

This clonotype came up a few times. J is TRBJ2-5 and V is TRBV5-6; D possibly corresponds to TRBD2 (5 bases). Between the trimmed V and J ends, which lost 0 bases and 5 bases, there was a span of 11 bases. Germline CDR1 and CDR2: SGHDT and YYEEEE. The CDR3 consists of 14 residues. CDR3 nucleotide sequence: TGTGCCAGCAGCTTGGGTGTTCCGGGGGAGACCCAGTACTTC. Amino acids: CASSLGVPGETQYF.